The next 9 T cell receptor beta chains were all read from a single sample in a study of graft-versus-host responses after intestinal transplantation. For these TCRs, the target antigens are not known. Repertoires were generated with immunoSEQ multiplex PCR, while TCRdb's copy carries only in-frame clones and drops some. The sample has roughly 100,000 clones, around 91% seen once. Sample: unstimulated CD4+ T cells sorted from spleen or lymph node cells, taken before transplant. These receptors originate from a human donor who was the organ donor for an intestinal transplant.

The V gene is TRBV29-1, the J gene TRBJ1-1; 11 bases agree with TRBD1. Per the germline V gene, CDR1 is SQVTM and CDR2 is ANQGSEA. The CDR3 is made up of 14 amino acids. The junction had 6 bases not matched to a gene; V was cut back by 7 bases and J by 2 bases. The CDR3 sequence: CSAPGQGGNTEAFF. CDR3 nucleotide sequence: TGCAGCGCTCCGGGACAGGGGGGCAACACTGAAGCTTTCTTT.

This clone was recorded only once. This chain connects TRBV6-6 to TRBJ2-1, with unresolved D. V was clipped by 0 bases and J by 7 bases, with 16 bases between them. The CDR3 loop spans 16 amino acids. The germline CDR1 and CDR2 sequences are MNHNY and SVGAGI (reference sequence). CDR3: CASSYSIPKAGNEQFF. CDR3 DNA sequence: TGTGCCAGCAGTTACTCCATCCCTAAGGCCGGGAATGAGCAGTTCTTC.

A single count supports this clone. The V and J genes are TRBV4-1 and TRBJ1-6; TRBD1 matches 7 bases. V dropped 4 bases and J dropped 9; count of bases not matched to a gene: 15. Germline CDR1 reads MGHRA; CDR2 reads YSYEKL. CDR3 length equals 17 residues. The CDR3 DNA sequence: TGCGCCAGCAGCCCCCTAACCCAAGGACAGGTTGGTTCACCCCTCCACTTT. Its protein product is CASSPLTQGQVGSPLHF.

The chain combines TRBV30 with TRBJ1-6; 9 bases line up with TRBD1. The CDR3 is 16 amino acids. Germline V gene sequence: CDR1 GTSNPN, CDR2 SVGIG (reference sequence). With V trimmed by 4 bases and J by 6 bases, 10 bases remained unmatched. The CDR3: CAWTTGTGSPNSPLHF. As DNA, the CDR3 is TGTGCCTGGACGACCGGGACAGGGTCCCCTAATTCACCCCTCCACTTT.

The rearrangement uses TRBV2 and TRBJ1-1; 8 positions agree with TRBD1. This CDR3 has 14 residues. The V and J ends lost 5 bases and 7 bases, in that order; junction bases with no gene match: 9. The germline CDR1 and CDR2 sequences are SNHLY and FYNNEI. Here the CDR3 reads CASSRTGLGGEAFF. CDR3 in DNA: TGTGCCAGCAGTCGGACAGGGCTGGGGGGTGAAGCTTTCTTT.

The chain is built from TRBV4-1 and TRBJ1-2; 7 nucleotides line up with TRBD1. The germline V gene encodes CDR1 MGHRA and CDR2 YSYEKL. V shed 0 bases, J shed 8 bases, and the junction held 12 bases outside the gene matches. The length of the CDR3 is 16 residues. CDR3 in DNA: TGCGCCAGCAGCCAAGATAAGCGGGCAGGGGGTAGGGGCTACACCTTC. Its protein product is CASSQDKRAGGRGYTF.

CDR3 residues: CASSLSHYGTEAFF. CDR3 bases: TGTGCCAGCAGTTTATCGCACTATGGCACTGAAGCTTTCTTT. This sequence joins TRBV28 and TRBJ1-1; D unresolved. V lost 1 base and J 4 bases, leaving 10 bases between the germline ends. The CDR3 covers 14 residues. From germline, CDR1 is MDHEN and CDR2 SYDVKM.

In its sample, this clone was seen a few times. V gene TRBV19 combines with J gene TRBJ2-2; D not resolved. The germline V and J ends were trimmed by 5 bases and 5 bases, with 6 bases remaining between them. The CDR3 spans 12 residues. Germline values: CDR1 LNHDA, CDR2 SQIVND (reference sequence). The DNA of the CDR3 is TGTGCCAGTAGTCCTCAGACCGGGGAGCTGTTTTTT. Translated, it gives CASSPQTGELFF.

The J gene is TRBJ1-6, the V gene TRBV9, with D perhaps TRBD1 (6 bases). The CDR3 has 15 residues. V lost 6 bases and J 7 bases, leaving 17 bases between the germline ends. CDR1 SGDLS and CDR2 YYNGEE come from the germline V gene. CDR3 DNA sequence: TGTGCCAGCAATAGAGGGGGAGACCTAAATTCACCCCTCCACTTT. Translating gives CASNRGGDLNSPLHF.